What follows is one T cell receptor beta chain and its context. The antigen is undetermined. The data stem from a study of T-cell memory formation after mild COVID-19. Study outcomes and limitations: Day 15 to 85 contracting clones showed balanced CD4/CD8; day 15 to 37 expanders favored CD4+.

The CDR3 totals 14 residues. Trimming took 3 bases from V and 4 from J, leaving 12 bases between them. TCRdb redid the calling of the 5' RACE reads with MiXCR, one entry per CDR3 protein. The repertoire holds around 300,000 distinct CDR3 sequences, with more than 15% as singletons. V usage is TRBV12-3 or TRBV12-4 and J usage is TRBJ1-2, with D possibly matching TRBD1 (5 bases). This sequence was found in a man aged 18 to 29 who had mild COVID-19 (a few samples of this study predate the infection). Cell type and time point are not known. The sample was PBMCs or a T cell subset sorted from them (not recorded which). Here the CDR3 reads CASSLVAGSYGYTF. The DNA for the CDR3 is TGTGCCAGCAGTTTGGTGGCAGGGAGCTATGGCTACACCTTC.